This TCR beta chain was documented in a study of blood T cells in healthy people across ages. Broader study findings: A roughly linear fall in TCR beta diversity per million T cells was seen with increasing age. Any changes in expanded clonotypes were possibly confounded, as donor CMV status remained unknown.

Sample-barcoded 5' priming and a J-beta primer mix drove a second PCR of 7 to 11 cycles. TCRdb redid the calling of the 5' RACE reads with MiXCR, one entry per CDR3 protein. The sample shows 1.5 million to 2 million distinct CDR3 sequences, roughly two fifths of them seen only once. The study recruited healthy Caucasian donors from Russia who were aged about 6 to 95. Approximately 9 milliliters of peripheral blood were drawn from each donor into EDTA-treated tubes. V lost 0 bases and J 3 bases, leaving 11 bases between the germline ends. CDR1 and CDR2 from the germline V gene are LGHDT and YNNKEL (reference sequence). The CDR3 extends over 15 amino acids. This clonotype was seen a handful of times. Its antigen is currently unknown.

Material: blood. The sequence derives from a human donor in good health. J is TRBJ1-1 and V is TRBV3-1; D gene unclear. The CDR3 loop reads CASSQEVGGYTEAFF. The CDR3 DNA follows: TGTGCCAGCAGCCAAGAAGTAGGAGGGTACACTGAAGCTTTCTTT.